This T cell receptor (beta chain) emerged from a study of patients and donors after allogeneic stem cell transplantation. TCRdb ran MiXCR on the RT-PCR reads and lists one entry per CDR3 protein. The table includes about 24,000 distinct CDR3 sequences, roughly two fifths detected once. The germline gives CDR1 SQVTM, CDR2 ANQGSEA. This CDR3 is 14 amino acids long. The junction had 7 bases not matched to a gene; V was cut back by 7 bases and J by 2 bases. The chain joins TRBV29-1 to TRBJ2-2, with 7 bases that match TRBD2. What was sequenced was blood, either unsorted or a sorted T cell fraction (not recorded which). The receptor comes from a human donor who was either an allogeneic HSCT recipient or a stem cell or donor lymphocyte infusion donor (not recorded which). It is not recorded whose cells these are; they may come from a transplant donor. The CDR3 DNA reads as TGCAGCGCCCCCGGGACTACCAACACCGGGGAGCTGTTTTTT. Amino acid sequence: CSAPGTTNTGELFF.